Below, 7 T cell receptor beta chains from the same sample are listed, as sequenced in a study of cytomegalovirus exposure and HLA in healthy donors. Vbeta (60) and Jbeta (13) primers were used in the PCR. Profiling relied on immunoSEQ multiplex PCR, and the TCRdb table lists in-frame clones only, not all of them. The sample lists 150,000 or so clones, roughly 74% seen once, with roughly 10% in the top ten. Material for sequencing was PBMCs. Receptors originate from a man between 18 and 35 years old in good health and CMV-seropositive.

J is TRBJ1-5 and V is TRBV6-6; D unclear. Germline V gene lookup returns CDR1 MNHNY and CDR2 SVGAGI (reference sequence). V was cut by 7 bases and J by 6 bases, with 13 bases left in between. The CDR3 spans 13 residues. The CDR3 protein is CASTNLSRQPQHF. CDR3 DNA sequence: TGTGCCAGCACCAACCTAAGTCGTCAGCCCCAGCATTTT.

The V gene is TRBV9, the J gene TRBJ1-2, with no clear D. Trimming left V 0 bases short and J 2 bases short, with 14 bases between. Per germline, CDR1 SGDLS and CDR2 YYNGEE. The CDR3 length is 16 residues. The CDR3 loop is CASSVDSRSENYGYTF. CDR3 in DNA: TGTGCCAGCAGCGTAGATTCGAGGAGCGAGAACTATGGCTACACCTTC.

The chain uses TRBV29-1 and TRBJ2-5; 9 bases line up with TRBD1. The DNA end lines up better with TRBJ2-7; the J call may be wrong. CDR3 length: 14 residues. Per germline, CDR1 SQVTM and CDR2 ANQGSEA. In DNA, the CDR3 is TGCAGCGTGTCAGGGACAGGGTTAACCTACGAGCAGTACTTC. It translates to CSVSGTGLTYEQYF.

CDR3 in DNA: TGTGCCAGCAGCCAAACCGGGACAGGGGGATCTAGCTCCTACAATGAGCAGTTCTTC. Translating it yields CASSQTGTGGSSSYNEQFF. This chain connects TRBV4-2 to TRBJ2-1; 11 bases map to TRBD1. Per germline, CDR1 LGHNA and CDR2 YNFKEQ. The CDR3 runs to 19 residues. The J segment lost 0 bases and the V segment lost 2 bases, leaving 9 bases of the junction unmatched.

The chain carries TRBV14 and TRBJ2-1; 14 bases align to TRBD2. The germline gives CDR1 SGHDN, CDR2 FVKESK. The V and J ends lost 4 bases and 7 bases, in that order; junction bases with no gene match: 3. CDR3 length equals 15 residues. CDR3 bases: TGTGCCAGCAGCCCCTGGACTAGCGGGGGGAATGAGCAGTTCTTC. This gives the protein CASSPWTSGGNEQFF.

The chain recombines TRBV4-1 with TRBJ2-7; TRBD2 aligns across 10 bases. The CDR3 length is 16 residues. Trimming removed 4 bases from V and 4 bases from J; junction bases left unmatched: 10. CDR1 is MGHRA and CDR2 is YSYEKL in the germline V gene. CDR3 protein: CASSPPWDSGRYEQYF. The CDR3 DNA reads as TGCGCCAGCAGCCCACCTTGGGATAGCGGGAGGTACGAGCAGTACTTC.

This clone turned up a few times. This chain connects TRBV19 to TRBJ1-5, with TRBD1 matching over 8 bases. The CDR3 has 15 amino acids. Germline-derived CDR1 and CDR2 are LNHDA and SQIVND (reference sequence). V was clipped by 7 bases and J by 2 bases; unmatched bases: 7. This chain's CDR3 is CASTTGTGGNQPQHF. For the CDR3, the DNA is TGTGCCAGTACCACCGGGACAGGTGGCAATCAGCCCCAGCATTTT. Full variable domain (outside the CDR3, taken from reference TRBV19 and TRBJ1-5): DGGITQSPKYLFRKEGQNVTLSCEQNLNHDAMYWYRQDPGQGLRLIYYSQIVNDFQKGDIAEGYSVSREKKESFPLTVTSAQKNPTAFYLCASTTGTGGNQPQHFGDGTRLSIL.